One and the same sample provided the 11 T cell receptor beta chains below, sequenced in a study of blood T cells in healthy people across ages (dated by TCRdb to the mid-2010s). Library preparation was by 5' RACE. The run used an Illumina HiSeq 2500. A second PCR of roughly 7 to 11 cycles was performed with a sample-barcoded 5' primer and a J-beta primer mix. The public reads were reprocessed in TCRdb via fastp at Q25 and MiXCR, keeping in-frame beta chains. Each entry merges the rows of one CDR3 protein and shows their most common DNA and genes. For this sample there are around 780,000 distinct CDR3 sequences; under 30% appear just once. The ten top clones hold less than 3.5% of the sample. These data also formed part of another study, on T cells of mothers and their children.

Sequencing was performed on blood. The receptors come from a boy under 18 in good health.

The rearrangement links TRBV3-1 to TRBJ1-4; D possibly corresponds to TRBD1 (5 bases). Germline CDR1 and CDR2: LGHDT and YNNKEL (reference sequence). This CDR3 region has 16 residues. Trimming cost V 0 bases and J 10 bases, with 18 bases left between them. The chain's CDR3 is CASSQERQGVLGKLFF. In DNA, the CDR3 is TGTGCCAGCAGCCAAGAACGGCAGGGTGTTTTAGGAAAACTGTTTTTT.

CDR3 in amino acids: CASSSTGGAGSPLHF. For the CDR3, the DNA is TGCGCCAGCAGCTCAACAGGGGGCGCAGGTTCACCCCTCCACTTT. The rearrangement joins TRBV5-1 to TRBJ1-6, with 9 bases lining up with TRBD1. Germline lookup yields CDR1 SGHRS and CDR2 YFSETQ. The V gene end was trimmed by 3 bases and the J gene end by 9 bases; junction bases not matched to a gene: 7. The CDR3 runs to 15 residues.

The chain couples TRBV2 to TRBJ1-5, with D perhaps matching TRBD1 (5 bases). In germline, CDR1 is SNHLY, CDR2 FYNNEI. The germline V and J ends were trimmed by 3 bases and 7 bases, with 13 bases remaining between them. CDR3 size: 14 residues. As DNA, the CDR3 is TGTGCCAGCAGTGAGGGACTCCCGAACCAGCCCCAGCATTTT. Its protein product is CASSEGLPNQPQHF.

The gene calls are TRBV7-9 and TRBJ2-1, with 14 bases fitting TRBD2. Germline V gives CDR1 SEHNR, CDR2 FQNEAQ (reference sequence). Trimming took 5 bases from V and 7 from J; bases not matched to a gene: 7. There are 16 residues in the CDR3. CDR3 sequence reads: CASSTTSGGARNEQFF. The CDR3 bases are TGTGCCAGCAGCACGACTAGCGGGGGGGCCCGGAATGAGCAGTTCTTC. The variable domain in full, with the rest retrieved from reference TRBV7-9 and TRBJ2-1, is DTGVSQNPRHKITKRGQNVTFRCDPISEHNRLYWYRQTLGQGPEFLTYFQNEAQLEKSRLLSDRFSAERPKGSFSTLEIQRTEQGDSAMYLCASSTTSGGARNEQFFGPGTRLTVL.

The rearrangement links TRBV11-1 to TRBJ2-7; no clear D gene. The germline gives CDR1 SGHAT, CDR2 FQDESV (reference sequence). This CDR3 is 15 amino acids long. V was cut by 5 bases and J by 2 bases, with 16 bases left in between. The CDR3 loop is CASSPLVISAYEQYF. The CDR3 DNA follows: TGTGCCAGCAGCCCCCTGGTGATCTCCGCCTACGAGCAGTACTTC.

CDR3 sequence: CASSYTEWSSGANVLTF. In DNA form, the CDR3 reads TGTGCCAGCAGTTACACTGAGTGGTCCTCTGGGGCCAACGTCCTGACTTTC. The V call is TRBV6-2 or TRBV6-3, the J call TRBJ2-6, with D unclear. CDR3 length: 17 residues. Trimming removed 2 bases from V and 0 bases from J, with 11 bases in between. CDR1 and CDR2 from the germline V gene are MNHEY and SVGEGT.

This clonotype was counted a few times. The V and J genes are TRBV7-3 and TRBJ2-7; D is ambiguous. Trimming took off 1 base at V and 0 bases at J, with 4 bases between the two ends. The CDR3 sequence is 13 residues long. Germline-derived CDR1 and CDR2 are SGHTA and FQGTGA. The CDR3 region has the DNA TGTGCCAGCAGCTTAATGACCTCCTACGAGCAGTACTTC. Protein: CASSLMTSYEQYF.

The chain employs TRBV3-1 and TRBJ2-1, with D maybe TRBD2 (5 bases). V lost 6 bases and J lost 8, with 17 bases in between. CDR1 is LGHDT and CDR2 is YNNKEL in the germline V gene (reference sequence). The CDR3 runs to 14 residues. CDR3 nucleotides: TGTGCCAGCAGTCCGTTCGTACCTAGCCATGAGCAGTTCTTC. Residues: CASSPFVPSHEQFF.

The table lists this clonotype with many counts. The chain has TRBV3-1 and TRBJ1-1, with D perhaps TRBD1 (5 bases). Between the trimmed V and J ends, which lost 4 bases and 3 bases, there was a span of 12 bases. The germline CDR1 and CDR2 sequences are LGHDT and YNNKEL (reference sequence). This CDR3 has 14 residues. In nucleotides, the CDR3 is TGTGCCAGCAGCCCCGAGAGGGGCCACACTGAAGCTTTCTTT. Its protein product is CASSPERGHTEAFF.

J is TRBJ2-7 and V is TRBV7-9, with 8 bases fitting TRBD2. The CDR3 spans 14 residues. The V gene's germline CDR1 is SEHNR and CDR2 FQNEAQ (reference sequence). J was trimmed by 5 bases and V by 2 bases; bases with no gene match: 5. The CDR3 sequence is CASSLRGGLDEQYF. The CDR3 nucleotides read TGTGCCAGCAGCTTACGGGGGGGCTTGGACGAGCAGTACTTC.

In the case of this clonotype: This is likely a read error, given that the CDR3 carries no conserved phenylalanine or tryptophan at its end. Because the CDR3's place on the DNA is in doubt, the DNA is left out and the CDR3 is given as listed by TCRdb. The J gene is TRBJ2-7, the V gene TRBV7-9; the table names TRBD1, a call not compared with the DNA. The CDR3 is made up of 11 amino acids, end residues included. The germline gives CDR1 SEHNR, CDR2 FQNEAQ (reference sequence). CDR3 region: CASSLMGQGVY.